These 18 T cell receptor beta chains originate from one sample sequenced in a study of blood T cell repertoires in COVID-19. Some clones are missing from TCRdb's copy, which holds only in-frame ones; the method was immunoSEQ multiplex PCR. Here the sample spans roughly 380,000 clones, 85% being singletons. Material for sequencing was peripheral blood. The receptors shown here come from a woman under 30 with acute or convalescent COVID-19.

This chain uses TRBV29-1 with TRBJ1-2; TRBD1 aligns across 7 bases. Germline trimming cut 4 bases from V and 7 bases from J; bases unmatched to any gene: 9. Germline-derived CDR1 and CDR2 are SQVTM and ANQGSEA. This CDR3 is 13 amino acids long. This chain's CDR3 is CSVVMVRGAGYTF. The DNA for the CDR3 is TGCAGCGTTGTAATGGTCAGGGGGGCTGGCTACACCTTC.

This rearrangement joins TRBV6-5 to TRBJ1-2; D ambiguous. This CDR3 comprises 13 residues. Germline CDR1 and CDR2: MNHEY and SVGAGI. The V gene lost 6 bases and the J gene lost 8 bases, with 16 bases spanning the gap. The CDR3 reads CASSNLAGNGYTF. The CDR3 nucleotides read TGTGCCAGCAGCAATTTGGCCGGGAACGGCTACACCTTC.

The chain has TRBV24-1 and TRBJ2-5; TRBD2 agrees at 7 bases. This CDR3 has 13 residues. V trimming: 7 bases; J trimming: 4 bases; junction bases outside the gene matches: 5. Looked up from germline, CDR1 is KGHDR and CDR2 is SFDVKD. The CDR3 bases are TGTGCCACCAGCGGACTAGACGCAGAGACCCAGTACTTC. Amino acids: CATSGLDAETQYF.

The chain couples TRBV15 to TRBJ1-2; D gene ambiguous. The V gene's germline CDR1 is LNHNV and CDR2 YYDKDF (reference sequence). The germline V and J ends were trimmed by 0 bases and 5 bases, with 16 bases remaining between them. CDR3 length: 16 amino acids. DNA for the CDR3: TGTGCCACCAGCAGAGATCTGGAGGCGCAGGTTTATGGCTACACCTTC. This sequence encodes CATSRDLEAQVYGYTF.

V and J are TRBV28 and TRBJ2-1; TRBD2 agrees at 8 bases. Germline CDR1 MDHEN, CDR2 SYDVKM. This CDR3 region has 17 residues. J lost 6 bases, V lost 4 bases, and 14 bases had no gene match. The CDR3 protein is CASSWSRYGLAGNEQFF. CDR3 nucleotides: TGTGCCAGCAGTTGGTCCCGCTATGGGCTAGCGGGCAATGAGCAGTTCTTC.

The V and J genes are TRBV18 and TRBJ1-1, with 7 bases matching TRBD1. Germline V gene sequence: CDR1 KGHSH, CDR2 LQKENI. The CDR3 extends over 14 amino acids. V trimming: 4 bases; J trimming: 2 bases; junction bases outside the gene matches: 4. CDR3 sequence: CASSRRQGNTEAFF. The CDR3 DNA reads TGTGCCAGCTCACGAAGACAGGGCAACACTGAAGCTTTCTTT.

This clone has a count of ten or more. V is TRBV4-1 and J is TRBJ2-7, with TRBD1 as a possible D gene (6 bases). CDR3 length: 14 residues. Trimming stripped 1 base from V and 5 bases from J, with 12 bases between. Per germline, CDR1 MGHRA and CDR2 YSYEKL. This chain's CDR3 is CASSQGQQGDEQYF. The CDR3 DNA is TGCGCCAGCAGCCAAGGGCAACAGGGAGACGAGCAGTACTTC.

J is TRBJ1-1 and V is TRBV5-1; D remains ambiguous. This CDR3 has 13 residues. The germline CDR1 and CDR2 sequences are SGHRS and YFSETQ. Between the trimmed V and J ends, which lost 1 base and 2 bases, there was a span of 6 bases. CDR3 DNA sequence: TGCGCCAGCAGCTTGTTTAGTAACACTGAAGCTTTCTTT. It translates to CASSLFSNTEAFF. The full variable domain, its missing parts supplied by reference TRBV5-1 and TRBJ1-1, is KAGVTQTPRYLIKTRGQQVTLSCSPISGHRSVSWYQQTPGQGLQFLFEYFSETQRNKGNFPGRFSGRQFSNSRSEMNVSTLELGDSALYLCASSLFSNTEAFFGQGTRLTVV.

The table lists this clone with a count of one. A junction end diverges from the germline sequence, so it may reflect a read error. This sequence joins TRBV6-1 and TRBJ2-7; 7 positions match TRBD1. Germline V gene data show CDR1 as MNHNS and CDR2 as SASEGT. The CDR3 length is 16 residues. CDR3: CASREAPGTEVYEQYF. CDR3 sequence (DNA): TGTGCCAGCAGAGAAGCACCTGGGACAGAAGTCTACGAGCAGTACTTC.

DNA of the CDR3: TGTGCCAGCAGCTCGCGGCCGGGTGTGAATTCACCCCTCCACTTT. Amino acid sequence: CASSSRPGVNSPLHF. This rearrangement joins TRBV5-6 to TRBJ1-6, with D unclear. The CDR3 runs to 15 residues. Germline loops: CDR1 SGHDT, CDR2 YYEEEE. Trimming left V 3 bases short and J 7 bases short, with 14 bases between. The whole variable domain, filled in from reference TRBV5-6 and TRBJ1-6, reads DAGVTQSPTHLIKTRGQQVTLRCSPKSGHDTVSWYQQALGQGPQFIFQYYEEEERQRGNFPDRFSGHQFPNYSSELNVNALLLGDSALYLCASSSRPGVNSPLHFGNGTRLTVT.

J is TRBJ2-7 and V is TRBV5-5; 8 nucleotides align to TRBD2. The V gene end was trimmed by 1 base and the J gene end by 5 bases; junction bases not matched to a gene: 8. The CDR3 is 15 residues long. Germline CDR1 is SGHKS and CDR2 is YYEKEE (reference sequence). CDR3 nucleotide sequence: TGTGCCAGCAGCTTGCGACCCGGGAGGGCCCACGAGCAGTACTTC. Protein product: CASSLRPGRAHEQYF.

This clone was counted once. The chain uses TRBV13 and TRBJ1-2; D call uncertain. The CDR3 consists of 13 residues. V lost 1 base and J 8 bases, leaving 11 bases between the germline ends. The V gene's germline CDR1 is PRHDT and CDR2 FYEKMQ (reference sequence). The CDR3 region is CASSLEEGRGYTF. In nucleotides, the CDR3 is TGTGCCAGCAGCTTAGAGGAGGGTCGGGGCTACACCTTC.

This rearrangement joins TRBV4-1 to TRBJ1-1, with a weak D call TRBD1 (5 bases). V was pared by 1 base and J by 4 bases, with 16 bases between. This CDR3 spans 16 amino acids. CDR1 and CDR2 from the germline V gene are MGHRA and YSYEKL. The CDR3 DNA follows: TGCGCCAGCAGCCAAGGGTCAGGGAGGGAGGTCACTGAAGCTTTCTTT. Its protein product is CASSQGSGREVTEAFF.

The chain uses TRBV7-9 and TRBJ2-1, with D maybe TRBD1 (6 bases). Germline loops: CDR1 SEHNR, CDR2 FQNEAQ (reference sequence). V was clipped by 5 bases and J by 5 bases, with 19 bases between them. The CDR3 sequence is 16 residues long. CDR3 in DNA: TGTGCCAGCAGCCCAATTAGAGGGAACAGGGACAATGAGCAGTTCTTC. Translation gives CASSPIRGNRDNEQFF.

Written as DNA, the CDR3 is TGTGCCAGCAGCCCGACATGGGGAGGTAGCACTGAAGCTTTCTTT. As protein: CASSPTWGGSTEAFF. The V call is TRBV11-2, the J call TRBJ1-1; D call uncertain. The germline gives CDR1 SGHAT, CDR2 FQNNGV. CDR3 length: 15 residues. V was shortened by 5 bases and J by 4 bases, with 17 bases between the two germline ends. Filled out from reference TRBV11-2 and TRBJ1-1, the complete variable domain reads EAGVAQSPRYKIIEKRQSVAFWCNPISGHATLYWYQQILGQGPKLLIQFQNNGVVDDSQLPKDRFSAERLKGVDSTLKIQPAKLEDSAVYLCASSPTWGGSTEAFFGQGTRLTVV.

V and J are TRBV24-1 and TRBJ2-4, with 10 positions matching TRBD2. The CDR3 runs 17 residues. V was clipped by 3 bases and J by 1 base; unmatched bases: 5. Germline CDR1 KGHDR, CDR2 SFDVKD. This chain's CDR3 is CATSDGAGGAAKNIQYF. In DNA, the CDR3 is TGTGCCACCAGTGATGGAGCGGGAGGGGCGGCCAAAAACATTCAGTACTTC.

The V call is TRBV5-1, the J call TRBJ2-3; possible D gene TRBD2, 5 bases. The length of the CDR3 is 15 residues. CDR1 SGHRS and CDR2 YFSETQ come from the germline V gene. Trimming took off 3 bases at V and 3 bases at J, with 14 bases between the two ends. This chain's CDR3 is CASSSVELGTDTQYF. CDR3 sequence (DNA): TGCGCCAGCAGCTCAGTAGAACTAGGGACAGATACGCAGTATTTT.

The chain employs TRBV5-1 and TRBJ2-6, with D tentatively TRBD2 (5 bases). With 6 bases removed from V and 0 bases from J, the gap between germline ends came to 13 bases. The CDR3 has 16 residues. Germline V gene sequence: CDR1 SGHRS, CDR2 YFSETQ. The CDR3 coding sequence is TGCGCCAGCATGGAAGGAGGTGACTCTGGGGCCAACGTCCTGACTTTC. This translates into CASMEGGDSGANVLTF.